This is a list of T cell receptor beta chains from one sample in a study of T cell responses to AZD1222 COVID-19 vaccine. Sequencing was performed with immunoSEQ multiplex PCR; in TCRdb, only in-frame clones are kept and a portion is missing. This sample has over 100,000 clones; around 90% occur once, and the top ten carry 1.1%. This sample comprised peripheral blood, obtained 28 days after the second AZD1222 dose. The receptors derive from an adult who received the AZD1222 COVID-19 vaccine. CDR3s include the opening cysteine and the closing phenylalanine or tryptophan. The order of the fields is J gene, clone size, V gene, D gene, CDR3 DNA, CDR3 protein. The D gene is left open where the match is weak. A clone size is listed for some rows: how often the clone was seen (once, few, many), or a class if it is expanded.

J: TRBJ1-1
size: .
V: TRBV29-1
D: .
DNA: TGCAGCGTTGAGAGAAAGGCAGCTTTCTTT
CDR3: CSVERKAAFF

J: TRBJ2-7
size: .
V: TRBV29-1
D: .
DNA: TGCAGCGTAGGGTCACAGGGTCGCGAGCAGTACTTC
CDR3: CSVGSQGREQYF

J: TRBJ2-7
size: few
V: TRBV28
D: TRBD1
DNA: TGTGCCAGCAGCAGAGTCCGGGACAGCCTTTACTTC
CDR3: CASSRVRDSLYF

J: TRBJ2-1
size: .
V: TRBV7-9
D: TRBD2
DNA: TGTGCCAGCAGCTTATCCCTAGCGGGCTCCTACAATGAGCAGTTCTTC
CDR3: CASSLSLAGSYNEQFF

J: TRBJ2-2
size: .
V: TRBV5-1
D: TRBD2
DNA: TGCGCCAGCAGCTCCCTCGCGGGGGCCGGGGAGCTGTTTTTT
CDR3: CASSSLAGAGELFF

J: TRBJ1-5
size: .
V: TRBV2
D: TRBD1
DNA: TGTGCCAGCAGTGGGTTGGGACAGGGATTAGATCAGCCCCAGCATTTT
CDR3: CASSGLGQGLDQPQHF

J: TRBJ1-5
size: .
V: TRBV6-2/TRBV6-3
D: .
DNA: TGTGCCAGCAGCCTAATGGGTGGCAGCAATCAGCCCCAGCATTTT
CDR3: CASSLMGGSNQPQHF

J: TRBJ1-1
size: .
V: TRBV12-3/TRBV12-4
D: .
DNA: TGTGCCAGCAGTTTGGGGCACAGGGTTGAAGCTTTCTTT
CDR3: CASSLGHRVEAFF

J: TRBJ2-1
size: once
V: TRBV11-2
D: .
DNA: TGTGCCAGCAGTAGTAGAAGCTCCTACAATGAGCAGTTCTTC
CDR3: CASSSRSSYNEQFF

J: TRBJ2-5
size: .
V: TRBV5-1
D: .
DNA: TGCGCCAGCAGCGCGGTACAGGGAGGCGAGACCCAGTACTTC
CDR3: CASSAVQGGETQYF

J: TRBJ1-2
size: .
V: TRBV4-2
D: .
DNA: TGTGCCAGCAGCCAAGAAACCGGGACACACTATGGCTACACCTTC
CDR3: CASSQETGTHYGYTF

J: TRBJ2-5
size: .
V: TRBV6-1
D: .
DNA: TGTGCCAGCAGTGAACAAGAGCGGACGTATTCCCAAGAGACCCAGTACTTC
CDR3: CASSEQERTYSQETQYF

J: TRBJ1-5
size: few
V: TRBV11-3
D: .
DNA: TGTGCCAGCAGCTTAGTTTTGCGAGGAAGCAATCAGCCCCAGCATTTT
CDR3: CASSLVLRGSNQPQHF